The T cell receptor beta chain under discussion was sequenced for a study of shared T cell receptors in the human thymus. Method: immunoSEQ multiplex PCR; TCRdb's copy keeps in-frame clones and lacks some. The sample holds a few hundred thousand clones, about 95% seen once. Germline V gene sequence: CDR1 LNHDA, CDR2 SQIVND (reference sequence). Trimming took 6 bases from V and 0 from J, leaving 10 bases between them. This CDR3 spans 14 amino acids. The TCR originated in a human donor. Sequencing used thymocytes. This chain connects TRBV19 to TRBJ2-3, with D unresolved. The CDR3 loop is CASRRNLSTDTQYF. CDR3 nucleotide sequence: TGTGCCAGTAGGAGAAATCTGAGCACAGATACGCAGTATTTT. The full variable domain, rest sourced from reference TRBV19 and TRBJ2-3, is DGGITQSPKYLFRKEGQNVTLSCEQNLNHDAMYWYRQDPGQGLRLIYYSQIVNDFQKGDIAEGYSVSREKKESFPLTVTSAQKNPTAFYLCASRRNLSTDTQYFGPGTRLTVL.